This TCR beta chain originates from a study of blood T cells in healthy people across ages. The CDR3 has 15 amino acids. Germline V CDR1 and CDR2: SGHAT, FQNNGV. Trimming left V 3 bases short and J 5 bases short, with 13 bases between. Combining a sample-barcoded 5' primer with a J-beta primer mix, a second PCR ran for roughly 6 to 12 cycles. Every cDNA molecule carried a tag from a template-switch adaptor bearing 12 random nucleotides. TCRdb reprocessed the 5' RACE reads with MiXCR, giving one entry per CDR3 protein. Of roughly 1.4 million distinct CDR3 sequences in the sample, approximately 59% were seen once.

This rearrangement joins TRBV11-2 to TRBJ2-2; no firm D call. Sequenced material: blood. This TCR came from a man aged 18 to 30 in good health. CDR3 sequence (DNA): TGTGCCAGCAGCTTCAATCCAACGAGTACCGGGGAGCTGTTTTTT. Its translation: CASSFNPTSTGELFF.